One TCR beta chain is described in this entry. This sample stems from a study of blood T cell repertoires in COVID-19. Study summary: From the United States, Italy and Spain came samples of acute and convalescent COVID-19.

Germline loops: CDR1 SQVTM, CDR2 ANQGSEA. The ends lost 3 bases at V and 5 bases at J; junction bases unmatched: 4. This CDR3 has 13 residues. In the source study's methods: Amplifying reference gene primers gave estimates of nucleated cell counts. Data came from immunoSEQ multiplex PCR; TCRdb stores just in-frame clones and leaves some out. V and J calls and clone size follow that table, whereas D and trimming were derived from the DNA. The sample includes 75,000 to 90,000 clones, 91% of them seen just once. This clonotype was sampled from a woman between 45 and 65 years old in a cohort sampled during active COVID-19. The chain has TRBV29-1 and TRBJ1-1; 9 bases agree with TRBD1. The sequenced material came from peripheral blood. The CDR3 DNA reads TGCAGCGTTGAGGGACAGGGAGGAACTGAAGCTTTCTTT. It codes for CSVEGQGGTEAFF.